These T cell receptor delta chains were read from a single sample in a study of Vδ1+ human thymocytes. With CATT, TCRdb re-called clones from the multiplex PCR reads. The sample has 70,000 to 90,000 delta-chain clones, more than 30% seen once; the top ten hold under 0.3%. The sample taken for sequencing was Vdelta1+ gamma-delta thymocytes from the thymus. These receptors all stem from a boy under two years old who had congenital heart surgery. CDR3s include the opening cysteine and the closing phenylalanine or tryptophan. The order of the fields is CDR3 length, clone size, D gene, V gene, J gene, CDR3 DNA, CDR3 protein. D genes are given only for firm matches. Clone size is shown for a subset of rows, as once, few, many or a class of expanded clone.

len: 18; abundance: .; d_gene: .; v_gene: TRDV2; j_gene: TRDJ1; CDR3nt: TGTGCCTGTGCCACAGGGCTGGGGGCCTCCTTCCCTACCGATAAACTCATCTTT; CDR3aa: CACATGLGASFPTDKLIF
len: 22; abundance: .; d_gene: .; v_gene: TRDV1; j_gene: TRDJ1; CDR3nt: TGTGCTCTTGGGGACTCCTTCCGGAGGTGGCTGGGGCGGCCCCCATACACCGATAAACTCATCTTT; CDR3aa: CALGDSFRRWLGRPPYTDKLIF
len: 19; abundance: .; d_gene: TRDD3; v_gene: TRDV1; j_gene: TRDJ1; CDR3nt: TGTGCTCTTGGGGCAACTCACCCGTACTGGGGGACCCAAACCGATAAACTCATCTTT; CDR3aa: CALGATHPYWGTQTDKLIF
len: 18; abundance: .; d_gene: TRDD3; v_gene: TRDV1; j_gene: TRDJ1; CDR3nt: TGTGCTCTTGGGGAACATAGAGGGGATACTCCGGGCACCGATAAACTCATCTTT; CDR3aa: CALGEHRGDTPGTDKLIF
len: 17; abundance: few; d_gene: TRDD3; v_gene: TRDV1; j_gene: TRDJ1; CDR3nt: TGTGCTCTTGGGGAACTAAGTGGGGGGATCCCTGCCGATAAACTCATCTTT; CDR3aa: CALGELSGGIPADKLIF
len: 22; abundance: few; d_gene: TRDD3; v_gene: TRDV2; j_gene: TRDJ1; CDR3nt: TGTGCCTGTGACTTCGTAGGCCTTCCAGGGTACTGGGGGTCCCCCGGGTCAAATAAACTCATCTTT; CDR3aa: CACDFVGLPGYWGSPGSNKLIF
len: 22; abundance: .; d_gene: TRDD3; v_gene: TRDV1; j_gene: TRDJ1; CDR3nt: TGTGCTCTTGGGCCCCTCAAGCCTTCCTCCCCTACTGGGGGATACGTCACCGATAAACTCATCTTT; CDR3aa: CALGPLKPSSPTGGYVTDKLIF
len: 14; abundance: .; d_gene: .; v_gene: TRDV1; j_gene: TRDJ1; CDR3nt: TGTGCTCTTGGGGAACGACGTAAGTGCGATAAACTCATCTTT; CDR3aa: CALGERRKCDKLIF
len: 19; abundance: few; d_gene: .; v_gene: TRDV1; j_gene: TRDJ1; CDR3nt: TGTGCTCTTGGGGAACCCCCAAGGAATAGACCTCCATCGGGCGATAAACTCATCTTT; CDR3aa: CALGEPPRNRPPSGDKLIF
len: 17; abundance: .; d_gene: .; v_gene: TRDV1; j_gene: TRDJ1; CDR3nt: TGTGCTCTTGGGGAACTCTACTGTGGGAGGTACACCGATAAACTCATCTTT; CDR3aa: CALGELYCGRYTDKLIF
len: 19; abundance: .; d_gene: TRDD3; v_gene: TRDV1; j_gene: TRDJ1; CDR3nt: TGTGCTCTTGGGAATACCCTGGGGACTGGGGGATTGTCCGCCGATAAACTCATCTTT; CDR3aa: CALGNTLGTGGLSADKLIF
len: 13; abundance: .; d_gene: TRDD3; v_gene: TRDV1; j_gene: TRDJ1; CDR3nt: TGTGCTCTTTGTAGGGGATACGAGGATAAACTCATCTTT; CDR3aa: CALCRGYEDKLIF
len: 13; abundance: .; d_gene: .; v_gene: TRDV1; j_gene: TRDJ1; CDR3nt: TGTGCTCTTGGGGAACAACGAGGCAATAAACTCATCTTT; CDR3aa: CALGEQRGNKLIF
len: 16; abundance: .; d_gene: TRDD3; v_gene: TRDV1; j_gene: TRDJ1; CDR3nt: TGTGCTCTTGGGGAACCTGTACTGGGGGACACCGATAAACTCATCTTT; CDR3aa: CALGEPVLGDTDKLIF
len: 20; abundance: .; d_gene: .; v_gene: TRDV1; j_gene: TRDJ1; CDR3nt: TGTGCTCTTGGGGAAGGCGCCCGGCTGGGGATTCTACAGTACACCGATAAACTCATCTTT; CDR3aa: CALGEGARLGILQYTDKLIF
len: 21; abundance: few; d_gene: TRDD3; v_gene: TRDV1; j_gene: TRDJ1; CDR3nt: TGTGCTCTTGGGGAACTCCTAAATCCTTCCGAAAGGGGTACTGGGGGATCTAAACTCATCTTT; CDR3aa: CALGELLNPSERGTGGSKLIF
len: 20; abundance: .; d_gene: TRDD3; v_gene: TRDV1; j_gene: TRDJ1; CDR3nt: TGTGCTCTTGGGGAAGCCCTACTACCACTGGGGGAGGCGTACACCAATAAACTCATCTTT; CDR3aa: CALGEALLPLGEAYTNKLIF
len: 19; abundance: few; d_gene: .; v_gene: TRDV1; j_gene: TRDJ1; CDR3nt: TGTGCTCTTGGGGGAGACTTCCTACGCTGGGGGTCCGACACCGATAAACTCATCTTT; CDR3aa: CALGGDFLRWGSDTDKLIF
len: 19; abundance: .; d_gene: .; v_gene: TRDV1; j_gene: TRDJ1; CDR3nt: TGTGCTCTTGGGGAACTATCGCTTTGGTGGGGATGGTACACCGATAAACTCATCTTT; CDR3aa: CALGELSLWWGWYTDKLIF
len: 19; abundance: .; d_gene: TRDD3; v_gene: TRDV1; j_gene: TRDJ1; CDR3nt: TGTGCTCTTGGGGAACTCTTCCAGACTGGGGGACAGTACACCGATAAACTCATCTTT; CDR3aa: CALGELFQTGGQYTDKLIF
len: 19; abundance: .; d_gene: TRDD3; v_gene: TRDV1; j_gene: TRDJ1; CDR3nt: TGTGCTCTTGGGGAACTAAAACCCGGGGGATACCCCAACACCGATAAACTCATCTTT; CDR3aa: CALGELKPGGYPNTDKLIF
len: 20; abundance: .; d_gene: TRDD3; v_gene: TRDV1; j_gene: TRDJ1; CDR3nt: TGTGCTCTTGGGGAACCCTTTCCCGACTGGGGTTTGCCGTACACCGATAAACTCATCTTT; CDR3aa: CALGEPFPDWGLPYTDKLIF
len: 17; abundance: .; d_gene: TRDD3; v_gene: TRDV1; j_gene: TRDJ1; CDR3nt: TGTGCTCTTGGACTCTCCATTCCTCGCCGGGATACCGATAGACTCATCTTT; CDR3aa: CALGLSIPRRDTDRLIF
len: 21; abundance: few; d_gene: TRDD3; v_gene: TRDV1; j_gene: TRDJ1; CDR3nt: TGTGCTCTTGGGGAAGTCGTGCTTCCTACTTACTGGGGGATTTACACCGATAAACTCATCTTT; CDR3aa: CALGEVVLPTYWGIYTDKLIF
len: 21; abundance: few; d_gene: TRDD3; v_gene: TRDV1; j_gene: TRDJ1; CDR3nt: TGTGCTCTTGGGGAACTAAGGCCTTCCACTACTGGGGGATACCACACCGATAAACTCATCTTT; CDR3aa: CALGELRPSTTGGYHTDKLIF
len: 17; abundance: few; d_gene: .; v_gene: TRDV1; j_gene: TRDJ1; CDR3nt: TGTGCTCTTGGGGAACTCAGGGCTTTGTATGACACCGATAAACTCATCTTT; CDR3aa: CALGELRALYDTDKLIF
len: 27; abundance: .; d_gene: TRDD3; v_gene: TRDV1; j_gene: TRDJ1; CDR3nt: TGTGCTCTTGGGGAATTAGGTCCTACCTACCTAAATCTACTGGGGGATACGGCGGTTTGGGCAACCGATAAACTCATCTTT; CDR3aa: CALGELGPTYLNLLGDTAVWATDKLIF